The 18 T cell receptor beta chains listed next were all sequenced from one sample in a study of blood T cells in healthy people across ages. A sample-barcoded 5' primer and a J-beta primer mix were used in a second PCR of roughly 7 to 11 cycles. One entry per CDR3 protein, called by TCRdb with MiXCR from the 5' RACE reads. The sample contains 650,000 to 700,000 distinct CDR3 sequences, roughly 32% of which appear only once. Sequences were obtained from blood. The receptors derive from a woman older than 75 in good health.

This rearrangement joins TRBV20-1 to TRBJ2-7; no definite D call. V lost 3 bases and J 2 bases, leaving 8 bases between the germline ends. Germline CDR1 is DFQATT and CDR2 is SNEGSKA (reference sequence). CDR3 length: 12 amino acids. This CDR3 reads CSASTAAYEQYF. In DNA form, the CDR3 reads TGCAGTGCTAGTACGGCAGCCTACGAGCAGTACTTC.

Ten or more counts support this clonotype. The chain's CDR3 is CASSEMMSDAPLHF. The CDR3, as DNA: TGTGCCAGCAGCGAGATGATGTCAGACGCACCCCTCCACTTT. The chain recombines TRBV5-5 with TRBJ1-6; the D is unclear. The CDR3 contains 14 residues. Trimming took off 4 bases at V and 11 bases at J, with 16 bases between the two ends. Germline V lookup: CDR1 SGHKS, CDR2 YYEKEE (reference sequence).

Remarks on this clonotype: Possible read error: a much larger clone is one base away. J is TRBJ2-3 and V is TRBV7-2, with 9 bases fitting TRBD2. This CDR3 region has 17 residues. Per germline, CDR1 SGHTA and CDR2 FQGNSA. The CDR3 here is CASSPRGGSGGPDTQDF. CDR3 nucleotide sequence: TGTGCCAGCAGCCCCCGCGGGGGGAGCGGGGGGCCAGATACGCAGGATTTT.

This clonotype was seen repeatedly, ten times or more. V is TRBV7-9 and J is TRBJ2-5; D remains ambiguous. The length of the CDR3 is 16 residues. Germline V gives CDR1 SEHNR, CDR2 FQNEAQ (reference sequence). The germline V and J ends were trimmed by 5 bases and 0 bases, with 16 bases remaining between them. The CDR3 loop reads CASSKLRNGYQETQYF. The CDR3 DNA is TGTGCCAGCAGCAAACTTCGAAATGGTTACCAAGAGACCCAGTACTTC.

As for this clonotype: The germline gene is not matched at one end of the junction; a read error may be the cause. V usage is TRBV7-2 and J usage is TRBJ1-2, with D perhaps matching TRBD1 (6 bases). The CDR3 is 14 amino acids. Germline V gene lookup returns CDR1 SGHTA and CDR2 FQGNSA. CDR3: CVSSLEGGNYGYTF. In nucleotides, the CDR3 is TGTGTCAGCAGCTTAGAGGGGGGAAACTACGGCTACACCTTC.

The chain uses TRBV7-3 and TRBJ2-3, with 7 bases aligning to TRBD2. The V gene's germline CDR1 is SGHTA and CDR2 FQGTGA. The CDR3 loop spans 13 amino acids. The trim removed 1 base at V and 5 bases at J, leaving 0 bases unmatched. DNA for the CDR3: TGTGCCAGCAGCTTAATAGCGGGAGATACGCAGTATTTT. It codes for CASSLIAGDTQYF. Based on the CDR3 plus reference TRBV7-3 and TRBJ2-3, the full variable domain is GAGVSQTPSNKVTEKGKYVELRCDPISGHTALYWYRQSLGQGPEFLIYFQGTGAADDSGLPNDRFFAVRPEGSVSTLKIQRTERGDSAVYLCASSLIAGDTQYFGPGTRLTVL.

At least ten counts were recorded for this clonotype. This chain connects TRBV5-1 to TRBJ1-6; D may be TRBD1 (6 bases). Deletions cut 2 bases from V and 7 bases from J, with 10 bases between. The CDR3 has 14 amino acids. The V gene's germline CDR1 is SGHRS and CDR2 YFSETQ. The CDR3 protein is CASSFEDSNSPLHF. The CDR3 DNA reads TGCGCCAGCAGCTTCGAGGACAGCAATTCACCCCTCCACTTT.

This clonotype appeared a few times. CDR3 protein: CASSLDGTTQETQYF. CDR3 bases: TGCGCCAGCAGCTTGGACGGGACGACCCAAGAGACCCAGTACTTC. This chain joins TRBV5-1 and TRBJ2-5; D tentatively reads TRBD1 or TRBD2 (5 bases each). This CDR3 contains 15 residues. With 0 bases removed from V and 1 base from J, the gap between germline ends came to 10 bases. Germline CDR1 and CDR2: SGHRS and YFSETQ.

The rearrangement links TRBV20-1 to TRBJ1-1; D gene uncertain. Between the trimmed V and J ends, which lost 3 bases and 0 bases, there was a span of 11 bases. This CDR3 spans 14 amino acids. Germline-derived CDR1 and CDR2 are DFQATT and SNEGSKA (reference sequence). The CDR3 nucleotides are TGCAGTGCTAGTTTTGTCAACTTGAACACTGAAGCTTTCTTT. Amino acid sequence: CSASFVNLNTEAFF.

Many counts were recorded for this clonotype. The chain combines TRBV14 with TRBJ1-4; 7 nucleotides line up with TRBD1. The CDR3 has 13 amino acids. J lost 4 bases, V lost 8 bases, and 4 bases had no gene match. Germline loops: CDR1 SGHDN, CDR2 FVKESK. The CDR3 reads CASGQDLNEKLFF. The CDR3 nucleotides read TGTGCCAGCGGACAGGACCTTAATGAAAAACTGTTTTTT.

There are many counts of this clonotype. The chain employs TRBV12-3 or TRBV12-4 and TRBJ2-3, with 8 bases identical to TRBD1. Unmatched junction bases numbered 3, after V lost 4 bases and J lost 3 bases. The CDR3 extends over 14 amino acids. CDR3: CASSSRTGTDTQYF. The CDR3 region has the DNA TGTGCCAGCAGTTCCCGGACAGGGACAGATACGCAGTATTTT.

This clonotype has ten or more counts. The J gene is TRBJ2-7, the V gene TRBV6-5; 9 nucleotides line up with TRBD1. The J segment lost 5 bases and the V segment lost 6 bases, leaving 5 bases of the junction unmatched. The germline CDR1 and CDR2 sequences are MNHEY and SVGAGI. CDR3 size: 13 residues. Here the CDR3 DNA reads TGTGCCAGCAGCCGGGACAGGGACCACGAGCAGTACTTC. This translates into CASSRDRDHEQYF.

This clonotype showed up many times. V gene TRBV18 combines with J gene TRBJ2-5; D unresolved. The CDR3 consists of 13 residues. Trimming shortened V by 3 bases and J by 11 bases, and 16 bases separated the two germline ends. CDR1 is KGHSH, CDR2 LQKENI, per germline. The CDR3 region is CASSPVAQGNQYF. In nucleotides, the CDR3 is TGTGCCAGCTCACCGGTCGCCCAAGGAAATCAGTACTTC. The full variable domain, in which reference TRBV18 and TRBJ2-5 provide the parts outside the CDR3, is NAGVMQNPRHLVRRRGQEARLRCSPMKGHSHVYWYRQLPEEGLKFMVYLQKENIIDESGMPKERFSAEFPKEGPSILRIQQVVRGDSAAYFCASSPVAQGNQYFGPGTRLLVL.

This clonotype showed up just a few times. The chain couples TRBV6-6 to TRBJ1-2, with TRBD1 identical over 7 bases. This CDR3 has 12 amino acids. Trimming took 10 bases from V and 2 from J; bases not matched to a gene: 4. Germline V gene data show CDR1 as MNHNY and CDR2 as SVGAGI (reference sequence). The CDR3 here is CAIGTANYGYTF. DNA for the CDR3: TGTGCCATCGGGACAGCGAACTATGGCTACACCTTC.

This clonotype turned up a few times. The junction departs from germline at one end; a sequencing error may be responsible. CDR3 sequence: CTSSSGLAYPDTQYF. The CDR3 coding sequence is TGTACCAGCAGTTCCGGACTAGCGTACCCAGATACGCAGTATTTT. The V call is TRBV12-3 or TRBV12-4, the J call TRBJ2-3; 9 nucleotides match TRBD2. This CDR3 is 15 amino acids long.

This clonotype was detected only a few times. This chain uses TRBV7-9 with TRBJ2-2, with D maybe TRBD1 (5 bases). There are 13 residues in the CDR3. Germline V gene lookup returns CDR1 SEHNR and CDR2 FQNEAQ (reference sequence). V was pared by 7 bases and J by 6 bases, with 12 bases between. CDR3 sequence: CASTKGYAGELFF. DNA of the CDR3: TGTGCCAGCACCAAGGGGTACGCCGGGGAGCTGTTTTTT.

The chain is built from TRBV4-1 and TRBJ1-5; TRBD1 is a possible D gene (6 bases). The V end lost 0 bases, the J end lost 8 bases, and 14 bases lay between the germline ends. The length of the CDR3 is 15 residues. Looked up from germline, CDR1 is MGHRA and CDR2 is YSYEKL. In DNA, the CDR3 is TGCGCCAGCAGCCAAGATTGGGGGGGCCCGGAGCCCCAGCATTTT. This codes for CASSQDWGGPEPQHF.

Ten or more counts support this clonotype. The V call is TRBV9, the J call TRBJ2-7; 9 positions match TRBD2. The CDR3 has 15 amino acids. The V gene end was trimmed by 3 bases and the J gene end by 2 bases; junction bases not matched to a gene: 6. CDR1 and CDR2 from the germline V gene are SGDLS and YYNGEE. CDR3 amino acids: CASSGSGGETYEQYF. The DNA for the CDR3 is TGTGCCAGCAGCGGTAGCGGGGGCGAAACCTACGAGCAGTACTTC. Looking up the rest from reference TRBV9 and TRBJ2-7 gives the full variable domain: DSGVTQTPKHLITATGQRVTLRCSPRSGDLSVYWYQQSLDQGLQFLIQYYNGEERAKGNILERFSAQQFPDLHSELNLSSLELGDSALYFCASSGSGGETYEQYFGPGTRLTVT.